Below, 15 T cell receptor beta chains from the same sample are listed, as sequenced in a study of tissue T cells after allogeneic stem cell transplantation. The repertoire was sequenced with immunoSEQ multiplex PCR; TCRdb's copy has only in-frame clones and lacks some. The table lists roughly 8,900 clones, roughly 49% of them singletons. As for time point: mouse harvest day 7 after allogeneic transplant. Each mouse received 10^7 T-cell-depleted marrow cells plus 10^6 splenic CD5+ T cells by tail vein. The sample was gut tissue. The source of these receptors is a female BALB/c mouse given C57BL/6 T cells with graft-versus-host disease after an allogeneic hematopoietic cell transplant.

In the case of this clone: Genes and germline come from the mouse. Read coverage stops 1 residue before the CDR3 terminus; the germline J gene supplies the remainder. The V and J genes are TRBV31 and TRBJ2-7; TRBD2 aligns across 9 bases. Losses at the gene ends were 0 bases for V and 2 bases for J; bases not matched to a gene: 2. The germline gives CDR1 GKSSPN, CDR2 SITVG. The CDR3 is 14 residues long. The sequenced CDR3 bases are TGTGCCTGGAGTCTCGGGACTGGGACCTATGAACAGTAC. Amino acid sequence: CAWSLGTGTYEQY. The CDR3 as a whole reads CAWSLGTGTYEQYF. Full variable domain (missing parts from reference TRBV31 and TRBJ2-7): AQTIHQWPVAEIKAVGSPLSLGCTIKGKSSPNLYWYWQATGGTLQQLFYSITVGQVESVVQLNLSASRPKDDQFILSTEKLLLSHSGFYLCAWSLGTGTYEQYFGPGTRLTVL.

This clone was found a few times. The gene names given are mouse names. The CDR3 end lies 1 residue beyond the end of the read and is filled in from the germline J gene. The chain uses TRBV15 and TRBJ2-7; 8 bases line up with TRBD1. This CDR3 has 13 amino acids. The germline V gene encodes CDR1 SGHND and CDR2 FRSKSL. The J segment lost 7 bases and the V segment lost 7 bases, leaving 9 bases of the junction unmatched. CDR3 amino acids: CASTQTGAGEQYF. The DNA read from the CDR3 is TGTGCCAGCACCCAGACAGGGGCGGGAGAACAGTAC. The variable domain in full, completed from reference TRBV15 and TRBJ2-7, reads DAGVTQTPRHEVAEKGQTIILKCEPVSGHNDLFWYRQTKIQGLELLSYFRSKSLMEDGGAFKDRFKAEMLNSSFSTLKIQPTEPKDSAVYLCASTQTGAGEQYFGPGTRLTVL.

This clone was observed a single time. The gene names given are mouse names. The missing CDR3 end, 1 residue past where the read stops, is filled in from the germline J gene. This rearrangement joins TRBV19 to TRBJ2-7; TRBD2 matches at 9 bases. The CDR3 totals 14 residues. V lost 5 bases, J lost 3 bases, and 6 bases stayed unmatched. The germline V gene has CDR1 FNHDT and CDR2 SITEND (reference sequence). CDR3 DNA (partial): TGTGCCAGCAGCCTTAGACTGGGGGTCTATGAACAGTAC. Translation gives CASSLRLGVYEQY. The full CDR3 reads CASSLRLGVYEQYF.

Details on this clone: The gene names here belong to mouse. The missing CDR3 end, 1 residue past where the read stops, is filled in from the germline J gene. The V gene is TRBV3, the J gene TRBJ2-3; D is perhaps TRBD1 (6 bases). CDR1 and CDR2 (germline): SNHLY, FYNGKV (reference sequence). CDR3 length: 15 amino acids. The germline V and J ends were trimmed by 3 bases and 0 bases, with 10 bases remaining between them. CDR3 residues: CASSFGTSSAETLYF. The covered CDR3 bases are TGTGCCAGCAGCTTCGGGACATCTAGTGCAGAAACGCTGTAT.

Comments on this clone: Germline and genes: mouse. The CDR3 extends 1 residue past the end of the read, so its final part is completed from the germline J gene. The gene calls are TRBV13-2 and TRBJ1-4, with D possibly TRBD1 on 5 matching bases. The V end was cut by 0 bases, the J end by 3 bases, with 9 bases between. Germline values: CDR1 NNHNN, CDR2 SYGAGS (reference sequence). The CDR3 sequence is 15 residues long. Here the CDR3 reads CASGDAGQTNERLFF. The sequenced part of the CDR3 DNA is TGTGCCAGCGGTGATGCAGGACAAACCAACGAAAGATTATTT.

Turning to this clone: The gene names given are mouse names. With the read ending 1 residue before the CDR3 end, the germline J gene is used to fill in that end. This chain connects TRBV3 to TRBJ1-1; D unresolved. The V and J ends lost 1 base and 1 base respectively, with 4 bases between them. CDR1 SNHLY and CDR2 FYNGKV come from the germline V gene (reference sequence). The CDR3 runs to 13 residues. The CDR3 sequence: CASSLGQNTEVFF. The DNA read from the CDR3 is TGTGCCAGCAGCTTAGGACAAAACACAGAAGTCTTC.

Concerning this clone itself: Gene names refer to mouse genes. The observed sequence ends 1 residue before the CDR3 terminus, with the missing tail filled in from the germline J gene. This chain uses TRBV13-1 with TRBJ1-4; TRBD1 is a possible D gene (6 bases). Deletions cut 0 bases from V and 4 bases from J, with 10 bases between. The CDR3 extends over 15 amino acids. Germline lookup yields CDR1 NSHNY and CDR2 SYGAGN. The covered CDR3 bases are TGTGCCAGCAGTGATGTTCAGGGGCTCAACGAAAGATTATTT. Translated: CASSDVQGLNERLF. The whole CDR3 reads CASSDVQGLNERLFF.

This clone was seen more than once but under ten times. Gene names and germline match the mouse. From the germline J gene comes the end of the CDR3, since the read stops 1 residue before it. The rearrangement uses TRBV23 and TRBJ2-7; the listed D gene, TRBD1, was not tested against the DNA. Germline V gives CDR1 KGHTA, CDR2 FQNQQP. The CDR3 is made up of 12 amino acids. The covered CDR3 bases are TGCTCCAGCAGTGAACAGGGTTATGAACAGTAC. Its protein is CSSSEQGYEQY. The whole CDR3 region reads CSSSEQGYEQYF.

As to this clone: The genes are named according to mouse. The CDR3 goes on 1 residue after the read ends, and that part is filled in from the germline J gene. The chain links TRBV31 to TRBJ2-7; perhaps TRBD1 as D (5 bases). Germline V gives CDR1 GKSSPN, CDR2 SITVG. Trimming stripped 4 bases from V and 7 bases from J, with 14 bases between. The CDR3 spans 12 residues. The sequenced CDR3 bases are TGTGCCTGGATTATTCCAGGGAGGGAACAGTAC. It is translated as CAWIIPGREQY. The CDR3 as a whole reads CAWIIPGREQYF.

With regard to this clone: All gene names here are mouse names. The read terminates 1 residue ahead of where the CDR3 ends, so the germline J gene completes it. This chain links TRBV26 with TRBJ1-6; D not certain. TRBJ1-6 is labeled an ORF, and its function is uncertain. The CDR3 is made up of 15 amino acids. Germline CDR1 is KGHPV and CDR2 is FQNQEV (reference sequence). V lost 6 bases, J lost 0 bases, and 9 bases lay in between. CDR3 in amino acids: CASSLDTSYNSPLYF. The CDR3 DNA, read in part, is TGTGCCAGCAGCCTTGACACTTCCTATAATTCGCCCCTCTAC.

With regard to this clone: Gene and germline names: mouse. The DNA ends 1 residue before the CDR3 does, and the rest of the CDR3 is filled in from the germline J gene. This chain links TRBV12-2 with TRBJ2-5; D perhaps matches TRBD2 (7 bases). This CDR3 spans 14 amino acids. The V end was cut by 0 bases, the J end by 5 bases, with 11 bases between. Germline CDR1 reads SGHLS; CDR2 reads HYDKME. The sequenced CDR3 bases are TGTGCCAGCTCTCTCGAGGGGGGCGGAGACACCCAGTAC. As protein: CASSLEGGGDTQY. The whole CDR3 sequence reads CASSLEGGGDTQYF.

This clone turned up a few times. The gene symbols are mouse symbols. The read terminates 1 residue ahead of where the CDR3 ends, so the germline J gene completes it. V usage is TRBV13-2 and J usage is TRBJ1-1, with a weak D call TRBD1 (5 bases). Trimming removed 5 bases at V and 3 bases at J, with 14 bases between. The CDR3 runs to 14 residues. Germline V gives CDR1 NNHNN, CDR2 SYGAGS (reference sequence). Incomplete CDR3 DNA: TGTGCCAGCGGCCTCCAGGGAGGGGACACAGAAGTCTTC. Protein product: CASGLQGGDTEVF. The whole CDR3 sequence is CASGLQGGDTEVFF.

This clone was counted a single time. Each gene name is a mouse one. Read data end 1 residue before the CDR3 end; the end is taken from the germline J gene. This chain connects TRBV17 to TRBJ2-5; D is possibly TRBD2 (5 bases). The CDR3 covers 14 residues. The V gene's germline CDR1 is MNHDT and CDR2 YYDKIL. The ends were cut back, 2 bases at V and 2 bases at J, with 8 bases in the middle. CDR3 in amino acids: CASSRLGGQDTQYF. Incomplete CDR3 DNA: TGTGCTAGCAGTAGACTGGGAGGCCAAGACACCCAGTAC. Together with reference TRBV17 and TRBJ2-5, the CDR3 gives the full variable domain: DTTVKQNPRYKLARVGKPVNLICSQTMNHDTMYWYQKKPNQAPKLLLFYYDKILNREADTFEKFQSSRPNNSFCSLYIGSAGLEYSAMYLCASSRLGGQDTQYFGPGTRLLVL.

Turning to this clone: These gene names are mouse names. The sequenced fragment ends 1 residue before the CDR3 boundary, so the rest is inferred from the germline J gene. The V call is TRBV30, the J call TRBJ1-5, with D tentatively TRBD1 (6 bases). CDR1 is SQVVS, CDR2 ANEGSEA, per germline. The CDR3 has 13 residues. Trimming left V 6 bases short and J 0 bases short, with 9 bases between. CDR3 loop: CSSRDNNNQAPLF. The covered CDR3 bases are TGTAGTTCCCGGGACAATAACAACCAGGCTCCGCTT.

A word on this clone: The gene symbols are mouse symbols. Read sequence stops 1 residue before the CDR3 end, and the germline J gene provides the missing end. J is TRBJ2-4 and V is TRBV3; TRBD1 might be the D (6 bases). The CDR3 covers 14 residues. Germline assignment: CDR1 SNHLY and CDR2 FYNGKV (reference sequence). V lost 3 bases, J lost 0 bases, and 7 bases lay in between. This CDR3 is CASSLGQSQNTLYF. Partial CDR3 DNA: TGTGCCAGCAGCTTGGGACAAAGTCAAAACACCTTGTAC.